The entry that follows covers one T cell receptor beta chain sequence. Its antigen remains unknown. V lost 4 bases, J lost 3 bases, and 12 bases stayed unmatched. This CDR3 contains 16 residues. Germline CDR1 reads LGHNA; CDR2 reads YNFKEQ. The sample comes from a study of cytomegalovirus exposure and HLA in healthy donors. Study outcomes and limitations: Fewer N-insertions (relative to the roughly 700-donor mean) were reportedly seen in an Asian-associated ancestry cluster in a later analysis.

PCR used 60 Vbeta primers and 13 Jbeta primers. The repertoire was sequenced with immunoSEQ multiplex PCR; TCRdb's copy has only in-frame clones and lacks some. Here the sample spans 200,000 to 250,000 clones, 76% being singletons. Specimen: PBMCs. This receptor was obtained from a young man in good health and CMV-seronegative. The chain joins TRBV4-2 to TRBJ2-7, with 7 positions matching TRBD2. CDR3 nucleotide sequence: TGTGCCAGCAGCCCCACCCAGGGACTAACGATCTACGAGCAGTACTTC. This codes for CASSPTQGLTIYEQYF.